What follows is one T cell receptor (beta chain) and its context. Clones were read by immunoSEQ multiplex PCR, and TCRdb kept only the in-frame ones, dropping some. The sample includes roughly 180,000 clones, approximately 85% of them seen just once. Trimming took 5 bases from V and 6 from J, leaving 17 bases between them. The germline V gene has CDR1 MGHRA and CDR2 YSYEKL. This CDR3 comprises 16 residues. The data stem from a study of blood T cell repertoires in COVID-19. Overall study context: Acute and convalescent COVID-19 specimens originated in the United States, Italy and Spain. PBMCs, B-cell-depleted T cells, or T cells were the source of the cDNA or gDNA that made up the material.

The rearrangement joins TRBV4-1 to TRBJ1-6; D not resolved. This clonotype was obtained from a man aged 55 to 69 who had recovered from COVID-19. Material for sequencing was peripheral blood. In DNA, the CDR3 is TGCGCCAGCAGCACGCGCCCTCCACCATTTAATTCACCCCTCCACTTT. Its translation is CASSTRPPPFNSPLHF.